Presented here are 12 T cell receptor beta chains from one specimen sequenced in a study of cytomegalovirus exposure and HLA in healthy donors. The PCR ran on 60 Vbeta and 13 Jbeta primers. Assay used: immunoSEQ multiplex PCR; TCRdb lists only in-frame clones, some missing. The table has some 140,000 clones, 74% seen once. Sequencing was performed on PBMCs. The receptors here all came from a young man in good health and CMV-seronegative.

This clone was observed a handful of times. The chain recombines TRBV5-1 with TRBJ2-7; 8 bases agree with TRBD1. CDR1 and CDR2 (germline): SGHRS, YFSETQ. The trim removed 2 bases at V and 5 bases at J, leaving 6 bases unmatched. This CDR3 has 14 amino acids. The CDR3 DNA is TGCGCCAGCAGCTTCGGACAGGGAGGCGACGAGCAGTACTTC. This translates into CASSFGQGGDEQYF. The whole variable domain, remainder taken from reference TRBV5-1 and TRBJ2-7, is KAGVTQTPRYLIKTRGQQVTLSCSPISGHRSVSWYQQTPGQGLQFLFEYFSETQRNKGNFPGRFSGRQFSNSRSEMNVSTLELGDSALYLCASSFGQGGDEQYFGPGTRLTVT.

The rearrangement joins TRBV9 to TRBJ2-7; the match to TRBD1 covers 9 bases. V gave up 0 bases and J gave up 6 bases; unmatched junction bases: 7. The germline V gene has CDR1 SGDLS and CDR2 YYNGEE. The CDR3 sequence is 15 residues long. CDR3 loop: CASSVGGQGVSEQYF. The CDR3 DNA follows: TGTGCCAGCAGCGTAGGGGGACAGGGAGTTTCCGAGCAGTACTTC.

The chain uses TRBV6-5 and TRBJ1-1; TRBD1 matches 11 bases. CDR1 and CDR2 from the germline V gene are MNHEY and SVGAGI. This CDR3 comprises 14 residues. J gave up 3 bases and V 5 bases, and 2 bases lay outside the gene matches. CDR3 sequence (DNA): TGTGCCAGCAGTCCGGACAGGGGGCACACTGAAGCTTTCTTT. Its translation is CASSPDRGHTEAFF.

This rearrangement joins TRBV7-2 to TRBJ1-1; 10 positions agree with TRBD1. Trimming took 5 bases from V and 1 from J; bases not matched to a gene: 4. Germline CDR1 reads SGHTA; CDR2 reads FQGNSA. The CDR3 is made up of 15 amino acids. As DNA, the CDR3 is TGTGCCAGCAGCACAAGACAGGGGGCGAACACTGAAGCTTTCTTT. It encodes CASSTRQGANTEAFF.

In its sample, this clone was seen a few times. V and J are TRBV6-5 and TRBJ1-1, with D possibly TRBD1 on 6 matching bases. The V and J ends lost 9 bases and 3 bases respectively, with 8 bases between them. Germline lookup yields CDR1 MNHEY and CDR2 SVGAGI. The CDR3 has 11 residues. CDR3 bases: TGTGCCAGTACAGGGTACACTGAAGCTTTCTTT. This codes for CASTGYTEAFF.

This clone has more than one count but fewer than ten. The rearrangement joins TRBV5-4 to TRBJ2-3; 10 bases match TRBD2. Germline CDR1 reads SGHNT; CDR2 reads YYREEE (reference sequence). V lost 0 bases and J lost 4; bases outside the gene matches: 2. This CDR3 has 15 residues. DNA for the CDR3: TGTGCCAGCAGCTTGGGAGCGGGGGGGCCAGATACGCAGTATTTT. Residues: CASSLGAGGPDTQYF. Full variable domain (rest looked up from reference TRBV5-4 and TRBJ2-3): ETGVTQSPTHLIKTRGQQVTLRCSSQSGHNTVSWYQQALGQGPQFIFQYYREEENGRGNFPPRFSGLQFPNYSSELNVNALELDDSALYLCASSLGAGGPDTQYFGPGTRLTVL.

The V gene is TRBV14, the J gene TRBJ2-5, with a possible D match to TRBD1 (5 bases). Trimming took 4 bases from V and 1 from J, leaving 16 bases between them. This CDR3 comprises 16 residues. Germline V gives CDR1 SGHDN, CDR2 FVKESK. The CDR3 nucleotides are TGTGCCAGCAGCCCAGACCGAGGACACCTCCAAGAGACCCAGTACTTC. Protein sequence: CASSPDRGHLQETQYF.

This chain joins TRBV19 and TRBJ2-1; tentatively, D is TRBD2 (6 bases). V was shortened by 1 base and J by 4 bases, with 11 bases between the two germline ends. Germline values: CDR1 LNHDA, CDR2 SQIVND (reference sequence). This CDR3 region has 15 residues. CDR3 nucleotides: TGTGCCAGTAGTATAGCAGCCCGGGGGTACAATGAGCAGTTCTTC. Its translation is CASSIAARGYNEQFF.

In this sample, this clone turned up once. The gene calls are TRBV5-1 and TRBJ1-2; D is unresolved. The germline CDR1 and CDR2 sequences are SGHRS and YFSETQ. Trimming removed 0 bases at V and 8 bases at J, with 14 bases between. This CDR3 has 14 amino acids. CDR3 bases: TGCGCCAGCAGCTTGGTTGGAGTCTCAGACGGCTACACCTTC. It specifies CASSLVGVSDGYTF.

The V and J genes are TRBV14 and TRBJ1-2; 8 bases are a match to TRBD1. The trim removed 0 bases at V and 6 bases at J, leaving 6 bases unmatched. Germline loops: CDR1 SGHDN, CDR2 FVKESK. The CDR3 covers 15 residues. CDR3 bases: TGTGCCAGCAGCCAAGATTACGACAGGGGTAATGGCTACACCTTC. Its translation: CASSQDYDRGNGYTF.

The gene calls are TRBV2 and TRBJ2-2; 8 nucleotides agree with TRBD1. The length of the CDR3 is 15 residues. Germline V gene lookup returns CDR1 SNHLY and CDR2 FYNNEI. V shed 4 bases, J shed 2 bases, and the junction held 3 bases outside the gene matches. The CDR3 loop reads CASSGGQANTGELFF. CDR3 DNA sequence: TGTGCCAGCAGTGGGGGACAGGCAAACACCGGGGAGCTGTTTTTT.

This clone came up once. The chain uses TRBV5-4 and TRBJ1-6, with no clear D. In germline, CDR1 is SGHNT, CDR2 YYREEE (reference sequence). This CDR3 is 13 amino acids long. With 3 bases removed from V and 9 bases from J, the gap between germline ends came to 10 bases. CDR3 nucleotides: TGTGCCAGCAGCTCCGTTCCGGTTTCACCCCTCCACTTT. As protein: CASSSVPVSPLHF. Drawing the rest from reference TRBV5-4 and TRBJ1-6, the complete variable domain is ETGVTQSPTHLIKTRGQQVTLRCSSQSGHNTVSWYQQALGQGPQFIFQYYREEENGRGNFPPRFSGLQFPNYSSELNVNALELDDSALYLCASSSVPVSPLHFGNGTRLTVT.